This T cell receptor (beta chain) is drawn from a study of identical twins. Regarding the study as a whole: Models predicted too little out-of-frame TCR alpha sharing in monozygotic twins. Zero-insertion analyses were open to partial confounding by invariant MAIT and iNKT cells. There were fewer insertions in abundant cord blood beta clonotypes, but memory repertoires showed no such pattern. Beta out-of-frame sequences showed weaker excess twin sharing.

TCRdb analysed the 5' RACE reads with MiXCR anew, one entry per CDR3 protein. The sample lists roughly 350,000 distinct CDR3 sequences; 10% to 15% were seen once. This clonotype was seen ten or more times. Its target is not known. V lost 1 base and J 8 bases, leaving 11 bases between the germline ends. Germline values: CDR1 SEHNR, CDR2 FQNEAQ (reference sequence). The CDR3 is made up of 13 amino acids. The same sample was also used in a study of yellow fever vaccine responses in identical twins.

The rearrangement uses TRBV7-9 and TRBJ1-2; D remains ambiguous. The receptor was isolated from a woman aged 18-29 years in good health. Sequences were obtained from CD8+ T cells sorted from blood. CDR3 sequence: CASSLGPLRGYTF. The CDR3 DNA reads TGTGCCAGCAGCTTAGGCCCCCTGAGGGGCTACACCTTC.